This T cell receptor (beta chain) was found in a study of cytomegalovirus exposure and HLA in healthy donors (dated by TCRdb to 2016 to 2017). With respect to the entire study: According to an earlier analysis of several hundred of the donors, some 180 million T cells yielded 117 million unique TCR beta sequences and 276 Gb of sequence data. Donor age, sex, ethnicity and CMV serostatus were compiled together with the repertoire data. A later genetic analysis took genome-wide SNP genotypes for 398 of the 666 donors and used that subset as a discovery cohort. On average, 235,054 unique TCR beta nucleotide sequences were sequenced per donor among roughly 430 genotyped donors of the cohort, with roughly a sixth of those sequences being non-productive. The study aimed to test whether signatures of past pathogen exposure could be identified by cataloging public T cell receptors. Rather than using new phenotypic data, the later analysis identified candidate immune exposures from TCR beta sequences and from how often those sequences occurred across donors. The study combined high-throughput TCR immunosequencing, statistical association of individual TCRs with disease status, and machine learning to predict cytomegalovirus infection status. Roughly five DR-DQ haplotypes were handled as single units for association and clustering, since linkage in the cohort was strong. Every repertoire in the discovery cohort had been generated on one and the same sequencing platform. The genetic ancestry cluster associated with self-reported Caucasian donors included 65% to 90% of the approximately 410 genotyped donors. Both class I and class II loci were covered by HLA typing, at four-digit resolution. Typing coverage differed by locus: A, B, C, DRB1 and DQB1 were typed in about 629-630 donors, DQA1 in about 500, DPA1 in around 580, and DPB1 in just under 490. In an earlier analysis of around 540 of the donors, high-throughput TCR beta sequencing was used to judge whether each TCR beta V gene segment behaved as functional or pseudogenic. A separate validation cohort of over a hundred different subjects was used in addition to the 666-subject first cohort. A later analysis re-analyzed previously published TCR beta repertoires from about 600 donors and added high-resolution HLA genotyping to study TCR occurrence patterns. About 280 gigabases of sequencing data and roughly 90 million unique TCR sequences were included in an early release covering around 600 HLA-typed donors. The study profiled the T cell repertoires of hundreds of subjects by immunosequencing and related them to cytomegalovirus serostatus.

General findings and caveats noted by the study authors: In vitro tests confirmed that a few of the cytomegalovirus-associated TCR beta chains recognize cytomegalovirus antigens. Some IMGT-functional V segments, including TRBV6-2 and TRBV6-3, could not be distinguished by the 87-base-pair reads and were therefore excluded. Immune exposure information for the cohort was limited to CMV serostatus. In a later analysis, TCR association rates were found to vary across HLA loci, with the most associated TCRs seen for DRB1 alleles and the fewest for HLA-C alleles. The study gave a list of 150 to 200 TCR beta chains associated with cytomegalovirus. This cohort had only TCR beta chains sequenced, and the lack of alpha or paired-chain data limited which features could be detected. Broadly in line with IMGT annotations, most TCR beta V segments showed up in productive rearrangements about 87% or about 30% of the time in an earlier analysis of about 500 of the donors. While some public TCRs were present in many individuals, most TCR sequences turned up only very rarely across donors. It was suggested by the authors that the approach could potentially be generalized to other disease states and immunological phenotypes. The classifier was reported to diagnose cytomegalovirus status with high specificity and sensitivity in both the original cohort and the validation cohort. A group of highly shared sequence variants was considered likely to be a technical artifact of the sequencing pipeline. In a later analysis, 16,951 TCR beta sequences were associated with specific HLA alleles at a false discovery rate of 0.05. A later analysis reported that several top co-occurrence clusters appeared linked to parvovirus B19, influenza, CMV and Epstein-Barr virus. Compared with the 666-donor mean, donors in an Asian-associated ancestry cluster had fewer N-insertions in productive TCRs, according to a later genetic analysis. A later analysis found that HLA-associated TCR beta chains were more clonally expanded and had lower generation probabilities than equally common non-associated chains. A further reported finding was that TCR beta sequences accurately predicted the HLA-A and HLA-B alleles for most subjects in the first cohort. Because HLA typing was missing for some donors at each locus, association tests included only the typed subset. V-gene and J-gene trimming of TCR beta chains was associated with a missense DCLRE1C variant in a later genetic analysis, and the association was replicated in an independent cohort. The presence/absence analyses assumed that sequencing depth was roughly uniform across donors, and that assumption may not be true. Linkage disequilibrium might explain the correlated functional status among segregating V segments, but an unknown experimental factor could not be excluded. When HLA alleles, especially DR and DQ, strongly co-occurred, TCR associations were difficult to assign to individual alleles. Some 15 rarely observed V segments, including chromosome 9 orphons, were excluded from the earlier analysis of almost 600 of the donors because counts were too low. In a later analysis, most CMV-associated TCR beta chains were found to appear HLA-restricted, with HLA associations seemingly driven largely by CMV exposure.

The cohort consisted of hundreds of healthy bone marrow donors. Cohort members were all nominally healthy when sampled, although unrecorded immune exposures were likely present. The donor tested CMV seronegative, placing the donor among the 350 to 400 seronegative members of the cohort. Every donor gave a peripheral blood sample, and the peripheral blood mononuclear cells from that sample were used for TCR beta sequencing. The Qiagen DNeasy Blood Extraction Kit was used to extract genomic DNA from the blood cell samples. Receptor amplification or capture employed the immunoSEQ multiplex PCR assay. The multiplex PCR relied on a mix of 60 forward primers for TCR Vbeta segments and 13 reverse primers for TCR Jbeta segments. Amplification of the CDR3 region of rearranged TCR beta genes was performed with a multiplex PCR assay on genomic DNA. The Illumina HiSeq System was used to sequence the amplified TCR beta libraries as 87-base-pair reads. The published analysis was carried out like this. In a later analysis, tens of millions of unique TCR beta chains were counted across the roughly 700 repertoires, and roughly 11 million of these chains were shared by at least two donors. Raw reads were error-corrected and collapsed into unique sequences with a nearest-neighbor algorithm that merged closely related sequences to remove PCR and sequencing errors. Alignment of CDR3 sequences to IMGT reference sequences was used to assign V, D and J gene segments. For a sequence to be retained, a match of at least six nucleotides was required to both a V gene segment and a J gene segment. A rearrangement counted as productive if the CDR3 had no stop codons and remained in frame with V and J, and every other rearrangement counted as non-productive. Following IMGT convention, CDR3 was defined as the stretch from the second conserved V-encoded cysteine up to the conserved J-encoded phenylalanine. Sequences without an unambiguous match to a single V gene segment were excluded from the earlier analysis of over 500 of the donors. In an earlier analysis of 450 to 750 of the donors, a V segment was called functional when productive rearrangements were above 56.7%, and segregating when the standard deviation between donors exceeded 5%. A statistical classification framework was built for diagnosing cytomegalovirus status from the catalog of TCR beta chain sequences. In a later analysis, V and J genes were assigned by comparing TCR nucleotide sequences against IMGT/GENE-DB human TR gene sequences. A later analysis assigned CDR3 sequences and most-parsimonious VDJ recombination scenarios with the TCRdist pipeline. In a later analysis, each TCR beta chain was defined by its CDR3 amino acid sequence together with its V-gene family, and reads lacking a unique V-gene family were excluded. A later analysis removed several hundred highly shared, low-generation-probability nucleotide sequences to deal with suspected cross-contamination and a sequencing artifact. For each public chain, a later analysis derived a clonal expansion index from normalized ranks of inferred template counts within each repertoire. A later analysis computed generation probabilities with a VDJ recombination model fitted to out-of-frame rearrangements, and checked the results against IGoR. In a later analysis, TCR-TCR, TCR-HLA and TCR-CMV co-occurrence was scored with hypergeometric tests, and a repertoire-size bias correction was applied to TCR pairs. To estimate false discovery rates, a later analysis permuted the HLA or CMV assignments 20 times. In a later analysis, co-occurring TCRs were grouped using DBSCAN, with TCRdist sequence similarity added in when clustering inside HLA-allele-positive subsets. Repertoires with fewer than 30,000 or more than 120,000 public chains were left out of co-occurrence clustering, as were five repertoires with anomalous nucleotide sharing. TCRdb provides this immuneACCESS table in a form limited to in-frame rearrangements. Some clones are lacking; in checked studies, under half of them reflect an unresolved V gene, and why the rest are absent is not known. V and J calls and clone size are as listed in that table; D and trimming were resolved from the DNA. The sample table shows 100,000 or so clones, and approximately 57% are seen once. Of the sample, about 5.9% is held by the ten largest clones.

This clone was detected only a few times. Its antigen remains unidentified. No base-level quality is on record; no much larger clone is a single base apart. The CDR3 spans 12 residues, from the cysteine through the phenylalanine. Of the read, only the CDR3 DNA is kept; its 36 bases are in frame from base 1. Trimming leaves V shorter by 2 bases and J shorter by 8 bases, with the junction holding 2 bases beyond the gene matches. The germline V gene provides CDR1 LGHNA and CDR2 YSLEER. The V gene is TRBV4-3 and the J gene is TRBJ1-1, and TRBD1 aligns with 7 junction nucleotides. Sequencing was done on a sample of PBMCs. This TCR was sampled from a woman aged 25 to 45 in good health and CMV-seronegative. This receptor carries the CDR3 CASSQSDREAFF. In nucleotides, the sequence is TGCGCCAGCAGCCAATCGGACAGGGAAGCTTTCTTT.